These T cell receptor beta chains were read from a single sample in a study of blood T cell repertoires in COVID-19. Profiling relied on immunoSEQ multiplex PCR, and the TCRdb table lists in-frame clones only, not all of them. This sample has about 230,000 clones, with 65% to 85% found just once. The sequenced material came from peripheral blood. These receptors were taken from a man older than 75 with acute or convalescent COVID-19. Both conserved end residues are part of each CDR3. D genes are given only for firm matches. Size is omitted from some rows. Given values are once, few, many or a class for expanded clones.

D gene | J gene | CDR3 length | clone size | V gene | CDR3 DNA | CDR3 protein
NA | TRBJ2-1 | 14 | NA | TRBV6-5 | TGTGCCAGGACAGACGACAGCTCCTACAATGAGCAGTTCTTC | CARTDDSSYNEQFF
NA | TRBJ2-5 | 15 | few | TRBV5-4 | TGTGCCAGCAGCCCCCAGGTAGTCAGAGAAGAGACCCAGTACTTC | CASSPQVVREETQYF
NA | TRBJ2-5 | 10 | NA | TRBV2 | TGTGCCACCTTCCGGGAGACCCAGTACTTC | CATFRETQYF
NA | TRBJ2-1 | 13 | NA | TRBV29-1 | TGCAGCGTTGACACTCCCGCCTACAATGAGCAGTTCTTC | CSVDTPAYNEQFF
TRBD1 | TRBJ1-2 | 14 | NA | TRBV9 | TGTGCCAGCAGCGGCCGACAGGGGATGGGGGGCTACACCTTC | CASSGRQGMGGYTF
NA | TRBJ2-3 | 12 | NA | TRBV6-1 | TGTGCCAGCGTCGGAGGCACAGATACGCAGTATTTT | CASVGGTDTQYF
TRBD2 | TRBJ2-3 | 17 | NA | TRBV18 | TGTGCCAGCTCACCTCCGGGACTAGCGGGGCCCCGGGGGACGCAGTATTTT | CASSPPGLAGPRGTQYF
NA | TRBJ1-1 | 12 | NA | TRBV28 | TGTGCCAGCAGTTTAATCGGGGTGGGGGCTTTCTTT | CASSLIGVGAFF
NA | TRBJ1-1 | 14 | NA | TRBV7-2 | TGTGCCAGCAGCAGGGGTCTTCTCGGCACTGAAGCTTTCTTT | CASSRGLLGTEAFF
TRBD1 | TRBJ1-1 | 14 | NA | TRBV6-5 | TGTGCCAGCACATACTTCGGGGCAGGGGGAGAAGCTTTCTTT | CASTYFGAGGEAFF
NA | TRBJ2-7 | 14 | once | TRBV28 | TGTGCCAGCAGCTCCCCTTCCCCGGGGTACGAGCAGTACTTC | CASSSPSPGYEQYF
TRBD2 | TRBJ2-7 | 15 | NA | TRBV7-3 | TGTGCCAGCAGCTTAACCGGCGGGAGCTCCTACGAGCAGTACTTC | CASSLTGGSSYEQYF
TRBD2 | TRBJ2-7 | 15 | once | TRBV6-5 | TGTGCCAGCACATCGGGTAGCGGGGTCTCCTACGAGCAGTACTTC | CASTSGSGVSYEQYF
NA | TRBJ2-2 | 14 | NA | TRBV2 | TGTGCCAGCCGGTTGGCGGGACAGACCGGGGAGCTGTTTTTT | CASRLAGQTGELFF
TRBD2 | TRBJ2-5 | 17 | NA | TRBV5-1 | TGCGCCAGCAGCTTGCAGGGACTAGCGGGGTCTCAAGAGACCCAGTACTTC | CASSLQGLAGSQETQYF
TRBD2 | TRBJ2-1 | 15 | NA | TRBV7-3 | TGTGCCAGCAGCCGCGGGAGGAGCTCCTACAATGAGCAGTTCTTC | CASSRGRSSYNEQFF
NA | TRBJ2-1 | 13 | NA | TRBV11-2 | TGTGCCAGCACCTCTGGAGGGGCTTATGAGCAGTTCTTC | CASTSGGAYEQFF
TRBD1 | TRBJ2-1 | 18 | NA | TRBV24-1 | TGTGCCACCAGTGATTCTCAACGGGGGGGGACAGGGGCCGGTGAGCAGTTCTTC | CATSDSQRGGTGAGEQFF
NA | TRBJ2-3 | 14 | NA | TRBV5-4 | TGTGCCACCGAAGACAGGACCCGCACAGATACGCAGTATTTT | CATEDRTRTDTQYF
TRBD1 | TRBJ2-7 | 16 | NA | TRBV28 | TGTGCCAGCAGTCCTAGGCGTGGGACAGGGCCATACGAGCAGTACTTC | CASSPRRGTGPYEQYF
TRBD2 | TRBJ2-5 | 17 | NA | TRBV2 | TGTGCCAGCAGTTATGGACTAGCGGGAGTCCCGGCAGAGACCCAGTACTTC | CASSYGLAGVPAETQYF
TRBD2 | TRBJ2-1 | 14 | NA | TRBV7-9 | TGTGCCAGCAGCTTAGGGCTAGGGAGGGATGAGCAGTTCTTC | CASSLGLGRDEQFF
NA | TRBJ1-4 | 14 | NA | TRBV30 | TGTGCCTGGAGTGTCGGGGGGTCGAGTGAAAAACTGTTTTTT | CAWSVGGSSEKLFF
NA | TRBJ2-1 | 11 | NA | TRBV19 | TGTGCCAGTAGTAAACAGAATGAGCAGTTCTTC | CASSKQNEQFF
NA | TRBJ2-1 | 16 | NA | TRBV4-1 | TGCGCCAGCAGCCAGGAGACGGCCTCCTCCTACAATGAGCAGTTCTTC | CASSQETASSYNEQFF
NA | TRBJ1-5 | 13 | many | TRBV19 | TGTGCCAGTAGTCCACAGGTAGCACAGCCCCAGCATTTT | CASSPQVAQPQHF
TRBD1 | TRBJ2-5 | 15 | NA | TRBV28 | TGTGCCAGCAGTTTACCCGGGACAGTTTCGGAGACCCAGTACTTC | CASSLPGTVSETQYF
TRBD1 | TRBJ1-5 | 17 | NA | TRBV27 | TGTGCCAGCAGTTCCGGACACGGGACAGGCTTCAATCAGCCCCAGCATTTT | CASSSGHGTGFNQPQHF
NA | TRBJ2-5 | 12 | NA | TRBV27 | TGTGCCAGCAGAGCTCGCCCCGGGACCCAGTACTTC | CASRARPGTQYF
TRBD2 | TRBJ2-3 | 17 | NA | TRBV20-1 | TGCAGTGCTAGTGGGCCCCTAGCGGGAGTCAGCACAGATACGCAGTATTTT | CSASGPLAGVSTDTQYF
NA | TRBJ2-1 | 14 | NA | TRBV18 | TGTGCCAGCTCAGGAGTGAGCTCCTACAATGAGCAGTTCTTC | CASSGVSSYNEQFF
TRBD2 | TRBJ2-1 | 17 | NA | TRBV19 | TGTGCCAGTAGTCCCCGTATGGGAGCGGGAGGCTACAATGAGCAGTTCTTC | CASSPRMGAGGYNEQFF
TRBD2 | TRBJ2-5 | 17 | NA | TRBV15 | TGTGCCACCAGCAGAAGGTTGGGGGGGGAATTGGGAGAGACCCAGTACTTC | CATSRRLGGELGETQYF
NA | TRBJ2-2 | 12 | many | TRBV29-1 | TGCAGCGTTGCAGCGTACACCGGGGAGCTGTTTTTT | CSVAAYTGELFF
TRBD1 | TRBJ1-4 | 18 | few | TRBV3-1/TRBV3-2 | TGTGCCAGCAGTCTTACAGGGGGCGTAGGTGGAACTAATGAAAAACTGTTTTTT | CASSLTGGVGGTNEKLFF
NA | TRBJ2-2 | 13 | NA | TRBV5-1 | TGCGCCAGCAGCTTCCAGGGGTCCGGGGAGCTGTTTTTT | CASSFQGSGELFF
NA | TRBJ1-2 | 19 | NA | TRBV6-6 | TGTGCCAGCAGTCAAATCCTTTACCGCCGGGACTCCTGGGGAGGCGGCTACACCTTC | CASSQILYRRDSWGGGYTF
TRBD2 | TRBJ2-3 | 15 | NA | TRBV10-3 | TGTGCCATCAGTGCCACTTCCGGGGGGGCAGATACGCAGTATTTT | CAISATSGGADTQYF
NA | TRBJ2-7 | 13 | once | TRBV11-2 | TGTGCCAGCAGCCACCGTCGACAGGACGAGCAGTACTTC | CASSHRRQDEQYF
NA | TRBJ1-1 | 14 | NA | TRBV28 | TGTGCCAGCAGTGCCGGGGGGGGATCCACTGAAGCTTTCTTT | CASSAGGGSTEAFF
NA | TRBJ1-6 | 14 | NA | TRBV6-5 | TGTGCCAGCAGTCCTACAGGGATAAATTCACCCCTCCACTTT | CASSPTGINSPLHF
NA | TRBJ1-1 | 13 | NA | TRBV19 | TGTGCCAGTAGTTTGGGCAGTATCGCTGAAGCTTTCTTT | CASSLGSIAEAFF
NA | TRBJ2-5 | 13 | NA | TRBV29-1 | TGCAGCGTTGGATCAGGGGCGAGGGAGACCCAGTACTTC | CSVGSGARETQYF
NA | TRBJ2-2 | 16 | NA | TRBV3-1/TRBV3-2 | TGTGCCAGCAGCCAAGCCCTAGGAGGAGGCACCGGGGAGCTGTTTTTT | CASSQALGGGTGELFF
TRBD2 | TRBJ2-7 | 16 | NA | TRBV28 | TGTGCCAGCAGTTTTCCGCCGGGGGGGGCCCCCTACGAGCAGTACTTC | CASSFPPGGAPYEQYF
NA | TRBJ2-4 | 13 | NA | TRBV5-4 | TGTGCCAGCAGCCCCCTCTCCCAAAACATTCAGTACTTC | CASSPLSQNIQYF
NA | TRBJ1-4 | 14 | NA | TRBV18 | TGTGCCAGCTCACCGGACAGACGAGGTGAAAAACTGTTTTTT | CASSPDRRGEKLFF
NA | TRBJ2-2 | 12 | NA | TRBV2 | TGTGCCAGCAGTGAAGCTCTCGGGGAGCTGTTTTTT | CASSEALGELFF
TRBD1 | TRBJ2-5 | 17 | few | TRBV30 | TGTGCCTGGAGTGGTGGGACAGGGGGCGTTAGAAAAGAGACCCAGTACTTC | CAWSGGTGGVRKETQYF
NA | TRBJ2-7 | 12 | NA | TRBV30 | TGTGCCTGGACTAGCCCTCCCTACGAGCAGTACTTC | CAWTSPPYEQYF
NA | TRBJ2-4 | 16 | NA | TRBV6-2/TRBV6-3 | TGTGCCAGCAGTGTCCGTGCGGGAATAGCCAAAAACATTCAGTACTTC | CASSVRAGIAKNIQYF
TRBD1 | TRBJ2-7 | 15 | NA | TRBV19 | TGTGCCAGTAGTATAGTATGGGGACAGTCGGGCGAGCAGTACTTC | CASSIVWGQSGEQYF
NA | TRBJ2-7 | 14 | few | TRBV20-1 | TGCAGTGCTAGTTTGTGGCCCGGCGGAGGCGAGCAGTACTTC | CSASLWPGGGEQYF